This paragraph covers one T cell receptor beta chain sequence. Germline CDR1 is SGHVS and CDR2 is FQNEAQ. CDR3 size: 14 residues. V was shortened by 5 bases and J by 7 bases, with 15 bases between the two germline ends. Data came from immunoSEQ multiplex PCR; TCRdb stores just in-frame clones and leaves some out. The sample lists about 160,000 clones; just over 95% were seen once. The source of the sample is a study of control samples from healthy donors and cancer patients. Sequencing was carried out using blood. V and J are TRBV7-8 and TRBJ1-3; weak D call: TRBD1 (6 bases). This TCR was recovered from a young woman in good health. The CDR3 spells CASSPRGPGNTIYF. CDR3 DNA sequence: TGTGCCAGCAGCCCCAGGGGACCGGGGAACACCATATATTTT.